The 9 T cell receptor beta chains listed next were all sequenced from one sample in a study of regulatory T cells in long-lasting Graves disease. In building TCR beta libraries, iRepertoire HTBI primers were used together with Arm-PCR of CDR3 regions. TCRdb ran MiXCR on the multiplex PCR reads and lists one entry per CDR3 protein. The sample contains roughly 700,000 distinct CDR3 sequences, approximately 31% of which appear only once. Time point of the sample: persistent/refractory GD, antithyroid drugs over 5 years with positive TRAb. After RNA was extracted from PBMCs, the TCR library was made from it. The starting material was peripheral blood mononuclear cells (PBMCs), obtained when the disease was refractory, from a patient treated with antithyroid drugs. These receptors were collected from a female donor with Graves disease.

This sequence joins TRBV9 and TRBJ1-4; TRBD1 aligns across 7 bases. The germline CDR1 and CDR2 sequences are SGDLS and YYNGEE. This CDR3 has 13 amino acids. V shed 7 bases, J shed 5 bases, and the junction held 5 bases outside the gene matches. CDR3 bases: TGTGCCAGCCGGGACAGCCAAAATGAAAAACTGTTTTTT. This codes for CASRDSQNEKLFF.

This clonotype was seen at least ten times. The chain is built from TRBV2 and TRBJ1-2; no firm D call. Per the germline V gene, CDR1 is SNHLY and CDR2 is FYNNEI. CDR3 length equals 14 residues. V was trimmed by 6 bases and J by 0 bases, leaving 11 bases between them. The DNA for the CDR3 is TGTGCCAGCAGCGATTCCGGGACTAACTATGGCTACACCTTC. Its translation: CASSDSGTNYGYTF. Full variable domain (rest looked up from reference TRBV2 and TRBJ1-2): EPEVTQTPSHQVTQMGQEVILRCVPISNHLYFYWYRQILGQKVEFLVSFYNNEISEKSEIFDDQFSVERPDGSNFTLKIRSTKLEDSAMYFCASSDSGTNYGYTFGSGTRLTVV.

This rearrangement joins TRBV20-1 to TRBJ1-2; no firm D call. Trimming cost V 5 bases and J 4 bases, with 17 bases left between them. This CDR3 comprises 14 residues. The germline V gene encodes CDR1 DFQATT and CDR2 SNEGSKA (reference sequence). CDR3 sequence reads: CSAFMVRSFYGYTF. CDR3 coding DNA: TGCAGTGCTTTTATGGTCCGCAGCTTCTATGGCTACACCTTC.

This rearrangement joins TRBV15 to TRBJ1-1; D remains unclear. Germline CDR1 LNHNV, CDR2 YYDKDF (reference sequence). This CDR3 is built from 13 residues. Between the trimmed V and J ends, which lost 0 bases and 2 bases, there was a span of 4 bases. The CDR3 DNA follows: TGTGCCACCAGCAGAGAGCACAACACTGAAGCTTTCTTT. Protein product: CATSREHNTEAFF.

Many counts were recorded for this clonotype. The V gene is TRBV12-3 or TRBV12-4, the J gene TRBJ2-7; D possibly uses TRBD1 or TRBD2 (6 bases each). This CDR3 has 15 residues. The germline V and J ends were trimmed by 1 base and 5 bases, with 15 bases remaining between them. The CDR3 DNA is TGTGCCAGCAGTTTAGTTGGGGGGCGAAACCACGAGCAGTACTTC. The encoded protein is CASSLVGGRNHEQYF.

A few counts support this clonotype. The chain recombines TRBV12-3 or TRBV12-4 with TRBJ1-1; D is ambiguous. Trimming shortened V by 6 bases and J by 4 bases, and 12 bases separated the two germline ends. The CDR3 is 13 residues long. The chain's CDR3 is CASRGRPSTEAFF. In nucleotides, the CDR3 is TGTGCCAGCAGGGGAAGACCAAGCACTGAAGCTTTCTTT.

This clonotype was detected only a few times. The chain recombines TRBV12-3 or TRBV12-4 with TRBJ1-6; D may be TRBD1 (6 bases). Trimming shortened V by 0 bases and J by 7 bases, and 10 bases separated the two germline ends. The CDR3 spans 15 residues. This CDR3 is CASSLAHRVNSPLHF. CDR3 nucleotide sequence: TGTGCCAGCAGTTTAGCACACAGGGTCAATTCACCCCTCCACTTT.

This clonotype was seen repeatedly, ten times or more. The CDR3 region is CAARDRGTEAFF. As DNA, the CDR3 is TGTGCCGCCCGGGACAGAGGCACTGAAGCTTTCTTT. V is TRBV10-3 and J is TRBJ1-1, with 7 positions matching TRBD1. With 11 bases clipped from V and 4 bases from J, the junction kept 7 bases outside the gene matches. Germline CDR1 and CDR2: ENHRY and SYGVKD. This CDR3 is 12 amino acids long.

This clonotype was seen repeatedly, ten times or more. As DNA, the CDR3 is TGTGCCAGCAGTATTGACGGGGGCACTGAAGCTTTCTTT. This codes for CASSIDGGTEAFF. The chain recombines TRBV12-3 or TRBV12-4 with TRBJ1-1; TRBD1 might be the D (5 bases). V lost 5 bases to trimming and J lost 4 bases, with 11 bases between them. The CDR3 spans 13 residues.